The sequence of this T cell receptor beta chain was determined in a study of T-cell memory formation after mild COVID-19. Study outcomes and limitations: Proof of SARS-CoV-2 specificity was absent for the second-wave clones that crested on day 37. Balance between CD4 and CD8 was seen in clones contracting day 15 to 85, and a CD4+ lean was seen in later expanders.

CDR3 length: 17 residues. Trimming cost V 0 bases and J 0 bases, with 15 bases left between them. CDR1 DFQATT and CDR2 SNEGSKA come from the germline V gene (reference sequence). A single record per CDR3 protein comes from TCRdb applying MiXCR to the 5' RACE reads. The sample yields approximately 290,000 distinct CDR3 sequences, approximately 16% seen once. As regards this clonotype: Its matching antigen is unknown.

The receptor was isolated from a man aged 18 to 30 who had mild COVID-19 (a few samples of this study predate the infection). Cell type and time point are not known. The J gene is TRBJ1-5, the V gene TRBV20-1; no reliable D call. The sample taken for sequencing was PBMCs or a T cell subset sorted from them (not recorded which). The CDR3 sequence: CSARERPGIYSNQPQHF. CDR3 DNA sequence: TGCAGTGCTAGAGAGAGACCCGGAATCTATAGCAATCAGCCCCAGCATTTT.